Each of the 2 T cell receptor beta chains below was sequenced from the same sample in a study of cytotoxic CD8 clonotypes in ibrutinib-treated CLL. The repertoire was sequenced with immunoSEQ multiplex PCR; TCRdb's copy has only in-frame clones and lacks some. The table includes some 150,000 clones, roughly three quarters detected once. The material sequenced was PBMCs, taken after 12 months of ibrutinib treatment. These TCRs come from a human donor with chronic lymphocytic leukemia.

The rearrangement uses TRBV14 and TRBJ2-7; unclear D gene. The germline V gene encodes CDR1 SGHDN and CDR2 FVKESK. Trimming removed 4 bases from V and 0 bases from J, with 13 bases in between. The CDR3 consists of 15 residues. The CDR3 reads CASSPTQDRSYEQYF. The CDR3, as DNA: TGTGCCAGCAGCCCCACCCAGGACCGCTCCTACGAGCAGTACTTC.

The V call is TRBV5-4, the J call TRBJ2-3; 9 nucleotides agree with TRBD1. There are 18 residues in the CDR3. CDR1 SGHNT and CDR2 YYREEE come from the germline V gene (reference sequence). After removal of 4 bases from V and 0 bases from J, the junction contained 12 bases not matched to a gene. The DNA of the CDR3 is TGTGCCAGCAGCAGCCGGGACAGGGAGATTTTTAGCACAGATACGCAGTATTTT. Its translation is CASSSRDREIFSTDTQYF.